The 24 T cell receptor beta chains listed next were all sequenced from one sample in a study of response to subunit inactivated influenza vaccine. TCRdb recomputed calls from the RT-PCR reads with MiXCR, one row per CDR3 protein. Among over 800,000 distinct CDR3 sequences listed, around 20% were seen once. This specimen consisted of PBMCs from blood, obtained 5 days after vaccination. These receptors all come from a man between 45 and 60 years old who received an inactivated influenza vaccine.

This chain links TRBV4-1 with TRBJ1-6, with D uncertain. This CDR3 contains 14 residues. CDR1 is MGHRA, CDR2 YSYEKL, per germline. Trimming left V 0 bases short and J 7 bases short, with 7 bases between. Here the CDR3 reads CASSQEVGNSPLHF. Written as DNA, the CDR3 is TGCGCCAGCAGCCAAGAGGTGGGGAATTCACCCCTCCACTTT.

This chain connects TRBV28 to TRBJ1-2; no definite D call. Looked up from germline, CDR1 is MDHEN and CDR2 is SYDVKM. This CDR3 spans 12 amino acids. The V end was cut by 7 bases, the J end by 7 bases, with 13 bases between. The CDR3: CASMDGARGYTF. CDR3 DNA sequence: TGTGCCAGCATGGACGGAGCCCGTGGCTACACCTTC.

J is TRBJ2-1 and V is TRBV20-1; 9 bases map to TRBD2. There are 14 residues in the CDR3. Per germline, CDR1 DFQATT and CDR2 SNEGSKA (reference sequence). The CDR3 region has the DNA TGCAGGATTAGCGGGAGTGGGTCCTACAATGAGCAGTTCTTC. Protein product: CRISGSGSYNEQFF.

J is TRBJ2-1 and V is TRBV11-2; D is unclear. V was clipped by 2 bases and J by 10 bases, with 9 bases between them. CDR1 and CDR2 from the germline V gene are SGHAT and FQNNGV. There are 12 residues in the CDR3. This CDR3 is CASSLNVGEQFF. Here the CDR3 DNA reads TGTGCCAGCAGCTTAAACGTGGGGGAGCAGTTCTTC.

Only a few counts were recorded for this clonotype. The chain is built from TRBV12-3 or TRBV12-4 and TRBJ2-7, with 11 bases that match TRBD1. V shed 4 bases, J shed 0 bases, and the junction held 11 bases outside the gene matches. This CDR3 is 18 amino acids long. The CDR3: CASSSRPGTGGSSYEQYF. DNA of the CDR3: TGTGCCAGCAGTTCCCGACCCGGGACAGGGGGGAGCTCCTACGAGCAGTACTTC.

This chain connects TRBV5-6 to TRBJ2-7; D ambiguous. Germline V gives CDR1 SGHDT, CDR2 YYEEEE. V shed 3 bases and J shed 0 bases, with 16 bases lying between them. The CDR3 consists of 16 residues. CDR3 nucleotide sequence: TGTGCCAGCAGCTCCCTACTCGAGGTGAGCTCCTACGAGCAGTACTTC. This sequence encodes CASSSLLEVSSYEQYF.

This clonotype was detected only a few times. This chain connects TRBV12-3 or TRBV12-4 to TRBJ1-5; D is perhaps TRBD1 (6 bases). The length of the CDR3 is 15 residues. Between the trimmed V and J ends, which lost 6 bases and 1 base, there was a span of 13 bases. CDR3 residues: CASREGGTSNQPQHF. CDR3 nucleotide sequence: TGTGCCAGCAGGGAAGGTGGGACAAGCAATCAGCCCCAGCATTTT.

The rearrangement links TRBV27 to TRBJ1-5; no reliable D call. V dropped 3 bases and J dropped 9 bases, with 0 bases sitting between them. The CDR3 contains 9 residues. Germline CDR1 and CDR2: MNHEY and SMNVEV (reference sequence). The CDR3 DNA is TGTGCCAGCAGTTTGCCCCAGCATTTT. This encodes CASSLPQHF.

The genes are TRBV5-1 and TRBJ2-2; no clear D. Trimming took off 2 bases at V and 1 base at J, with 9 bases between the two ends. CDR3 length: 15 residues. In germline, CDR1 is SGHRS, CDR2 YFSETQ. CDR3 region: CASSFTTKNTGELFF. DNA of the CDR3: TGCGCCAGCAGCTTCACGACCAAGAACACCGGGGAGCTGTTTTTT.

This clonotype was found a few times. The chain is built from TRBV14 and TRBJ2-2; D is undetermined. CDR1 and CDR2 (germline): SGHDN, FVKESK. This CDR3 is 14 amino acids long. V dropped 1 base and J dropped 9 bases, with 12 bases sitting between them. CDR3 region: CASSQVMGFRELFF. As DNA, the CDR3 is TGTGCCAGCAGCCAAGTTATGGGTTTTCGGGAGCTGTTTTTT.

This clonotype was counted once. The rearrangement uses TRBV24-1 and TRBJ2-2; D is possibly TRBD2 (7 bases). The CDR3 runs 15 residues. V lost 1 base, J lost 5 bases, and 10 bases lay in between. CDR1 is KGHDR, CDR2 SFDVKD, per germline. The CDR3 spells CATSDFGGATGELFF. In DNA, the CDR3 is TGTGCCACCAGTGATTTTGGGGGGGCGACCGGGGAGCTGTTTTTT.

This clonotype has only a few counts. The V call is TRBV18, the J call TRBJ2-7; TRBD1 agrees at 12 bases. V was clipped by 6 bases and J by 0 bases; unmatched bases: 15. The CDR3 extends over 19 amino acids. Germline V CDR1 and CDR2: KGHSH, LQKENI. The DNA for the CDR3 is TGTGCCAGCTCCCCCCAGGCGGGACAGGGGGCCAGGAGCTCCTACGAGCAGTACTTC. This codes for CASSPQAGQGARSSYEQYF.

The sample holds a few counts of this clonotype. V and J are TRBV7-9 and TRBJ2-1; the match to TRBD2 covers 10 bases. The CDR3 contains 14 residues. The germline CDR1 and CDR2 sequences are SEHNR and FQNEAQ (reference sequence). V was clipped by 8 bases and J by 8 bases; unmatched bases: 9. The CDR3 spells CASSLAGGIDEQFF. The CDR3 DNA sequence: TGTGCCAGCTCTTTAGCGGGAGGAATTGATGAGCAGTTCTTC.

The chain has TRBV5-1 and TRBJ2-7; D is unclear. V dropped 4 bases and J dropped 3 bases, with 11 bases sitting between them. CDR1 is SGHRS and CDR2 is YFSETQ in the germline V gene. The length of the CDR3 is 13 residues. As DNA, the CDR3 is TGCGCCAGCAGCATGGACGGGTACTACGAGCAGTACTTC. Translation: CASSMDGYYEQYF.

The CDR3 DNA is TGTGCCAGCAGCCCCCAAGAAGGGATCCAGTACTTC. Translating it yields CASSPQEGIQYF. The V and J genes are TRBV7-2 and TRBJ2-5; unclear D gene. This CDR3 region has 12 residues. Germline V gene lookup returns CDR1 SGHTA and CDR2 FQGNSA. V was shortened by 5 bases and J by 10 bases, with 14 bases between the two germline ends.

V is TRBV7-9 and J is TRBJ2-6; no reliable D call. V lost 1 base and J 0 bases, leaving 7 bases between the germline ends. Germline CDR1 and CDR2: SEHNR and FQNEAQ (reference sequence). The CDR3 consists of 16 residues. CDR3 in DNA: TGTGCCAGCAGCTTAGGGTCTAGCTCTGGGGCCAACGTCCTGACTTTC. Encoded protein: CASSLGSSSGANVLTF. Full variable domain (remainder filled in from reference TRBV7-9 and TRBJ2-6): DTGVSQNPRHKITKRGQNVTFRCDPISEHNRLYWYRQTLGQGPEFLTYFQNEAQLEKSRLLSDRFSAERPKGSFSTLEIQRTEQGDSAMYLCASSLGSSSGANVLTFGAGSRLTVL.

The rearrangement uses TRBV7-2 and TRBJ2-4; no clear D. The germline V gene has CDR1 SGHTA and CDR2 FQGNSA. This CDR3 is built from 16 residues. Trimming left V 2 bases short and J 0 bases short, with 11 bases between. Here the CDR3 DNA reads TGTGCCAGCAGCTTATCCGCGCTTCTAGCCAAAAACATTCAGTACTTC. Protein: CASSLSALLAKNIQYF. Filled out from reference TRBV7-2 and TRBJ2-4, the complete variable domain reads GAGVSQSPSNKVTEKGKDVELRCDPISGHTALYWYRQSLGQGLEFLIYFQGNSAPDKSGLPSDRFSAERTGGSVSTLTIQRTQQEDSAVYLCASSLSALLAKNIQYFGAGTRLSVL.

The J gene is TRBJ2-7, the V gene TRBV5-6; D unclear. CDR3 length: 11 residues. CDR1 and CDR2 (germline): SGHDT, YYEEEE. The V end was cut by 4 bases, the J end by 7 bases, with 9 bases between. CDR3 nucleotide sequence: TGTGCCAGCAGCGTCGACACTGAGCAGTACTTC. Translation gives CASSVDTEQYF.

The V call is TRBV11-2, the J call TRBJ2-1, with D maybe TRBD2 (6 bases). Germline V lookup: CDR1 SGHAT, CDR2 FQNNGV. V was trimmed by 5 bases and J by 2 bases, leaving 13 bases between them. There are 15 residues in the CDR3. This chain's CDR3 is CASSSLARAYNEQFF. DNA for the CDR3: TGTGCCAGCAGCAGTCTAGCGCGGGCCTACAATGAGCAGTTCTTC.

This clonotype appeared a few times. This chain uses TRBV29-1 with TRBJ1-2; 7 bases match TRBD1. CDR1 SQVTM and CDR2 ANQGSEA come from the germline V gene. This CDR3 has 12 residues. V was clipped by 6 bases and J by 4 bases; unmatched bases: 5. The CDR3 nucleotides read TGCAGCGTGCAGGGGGGGTCCTATGGCTACACCTTC. It is translated as CSVQGGSYGYTF.

This chain connects TRBV10-3 to TRBJ2-7, with TRBD1 as a possible D gene (5 bases). CDR1 and CDR2 from the germline V gene are ENHRY and SYGVKD. The CDR3 runs to 15 residues. Trimming shortened V by 7 bases and J by 3 bases, and 19 bases separated the two germline ends. Written as DNA, the CDR3 is TGTGCCATCAAGGATGCGAGGCAGGGCCTCTACGAGCAGTACTTC. Its translation: CAIKDARQGLYEQYF.

CDR3 amino acids: CATHGQGLIGTGELFF. CDR3 nucleotide sequence: TGTGCCACCCATGGACAGGGCCTCATAGGCACCGGGGAGCTGTTTTTT. This sequence joins TRBV15 and TRBJ2-2; TRBD1 matches 8 bases. J was trimmed by 4 bases and V by 8 bases; bases with no gene match: 12. Germline lookup yields CDR1 LNHNV and CDR2 YYDKDF (reference sequence). The CDR3 runs to 16 residues.

The chain links TRBV27 to TRBJ2-5; tentatively, D is TRBD1 (5 bases). Trimming removed 6 bases at V and 2 bases at J, with 16 bases between. The germline V gene encodes CDR1 MNHEY and CDR2 SMNVEV (reference sequence). CDR3 length: 15 amino acids. The CDR3 nucleotides are TGTGCCAGCAGACGACGGACAACGACTCAAGAGACCCAGTACTTC. It specifies CASRRRTTTQETQYF.

The rearrangement uses TRBV5-1 and TRBJ2-5; D possibly corresponds to TRBD2 (6 bases). V was pared by 0 bases and J by 2 bases, with 14 bases between. This CDR3 spans 16 amino acids. Germline CDR1 is SGHRS and CDR2 is YFSETQ. The CDR3 bases are TGCGCCAGCAGCTTGGCCGGAGGGATGGGGCAAGAGACCCAGTACTTC. Amino acid sequence: CASSLAGGMGQETQYF. Combining the CDR3 with reference TRBV5-1 and TRBJ2-5 gives the whole variable domain KAGVTQTPRYLIKTRGQQVTLSCSPISGHRSVSWYQQTPGQGLQFLFEYFSETQRNKGNFPGRFSGRQFSNSRSEMNVSTLELGDSALYLCASSLAGGMGQETQYFGPGTRLLVL.